The clone carrying this T cell receptor beta chain appeared many times. The sample comes from a study of early T cells in non-severe SARS-CoV-2 infection. Study background: Bulk RNA taken from unsorted whole blood was sequenced, leaving chains unpaired.

Unique molecular identifiers tagged individual cDNA molecules. MiXCR, applied by TCRdb to the 5' RACE reads, yields one record per CDR3 protein. This table has roughly 70,000 distinct CDR3 sequences, approximately 13% appearing once. The germline V gene encodes CDR1 DFQATT and CDR2 SNEGSKA (reference sequence). The CDR3 is 16 residues long. V was cut by 0 bases and J by 2 bases, with 16 bases left in between. This clonotype was obtained from an adult who was a healthcare worker with PCR-confirmed SARS-CoV-2 infection or an uninfected control (not recorded which). The gene calls are TRBV20-1 and TRBJ2-5; a weak D match, TRBD1 (6 bases). The specimen sequenced was whole blood. The chain's CDR3 is CSAREWATGLQETQYF. CDR3 coding DNA: TGCAGTGCTAGAGAGTGGGCAACAGGGCTACAAGAGACCCAGTACTTC.